This TCR beta chain appears in the sequencing data of a study of blood T cell repertoires in COVID-19. Study in general: The United States, Italy and Spain were the sources of the acute and convalescent COVID-19 samples. The analysed material was cDNA or gDNA that came from T cells, B-cell-depleted T cells, or PBMCs.

CDR3 length: 14 amino acids. CDR1 and CDR2 from the germline V gene are LNHDA and SQIVND (reference sequence). The ends were cut back, 5 bases at V and 4 bases at J, with 9 bases in the middle. As processed by the authors: Amplification with reference gene primers provided the estimates of nucleated cell counts. The method was immunoSEQ multiplex PCR; TCRdb's version includes in-frame clones alone and lacks a portion of them. V, J and clone size are taken as reported in that table, and D and trimming were inferred from the DNA itself. The table includes around 130,000 clones, 88% detected once. The clonotype was recovered from a man in his 70s with active COVID-19. The chain couples TRBV19 to TRBJ1-6, with D perhaps TRBD1 (6 bases). Specimen: peripheral blood. CDR3 protein: CASSPTGYNSPLHF. The CDR3 DNA sequence: TGTGCCAGTAGTCCTACAGGGTATAATTCACCCCTCCACTTT.